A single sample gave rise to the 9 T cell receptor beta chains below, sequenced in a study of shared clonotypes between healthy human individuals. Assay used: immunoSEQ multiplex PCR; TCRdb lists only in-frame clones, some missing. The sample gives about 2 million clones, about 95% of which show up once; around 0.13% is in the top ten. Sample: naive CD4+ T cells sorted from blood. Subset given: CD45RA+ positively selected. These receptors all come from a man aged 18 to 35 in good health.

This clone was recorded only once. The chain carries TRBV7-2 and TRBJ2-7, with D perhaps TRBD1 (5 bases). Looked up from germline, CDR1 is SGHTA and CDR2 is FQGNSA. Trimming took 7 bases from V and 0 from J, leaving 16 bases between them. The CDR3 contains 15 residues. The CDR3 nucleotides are TGTGCCAGCACCTTCACCGATGACAGCTCCTACGAGCAGTACTTC. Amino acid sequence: CASTFTDDSSYEQYF.

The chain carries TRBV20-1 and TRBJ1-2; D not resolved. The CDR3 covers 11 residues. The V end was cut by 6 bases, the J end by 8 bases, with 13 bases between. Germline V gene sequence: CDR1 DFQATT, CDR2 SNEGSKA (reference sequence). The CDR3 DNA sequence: TGCAGTGCCGGCGTAGTGGGCGGCTACACCTTC. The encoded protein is CSAGVVGGYTF.

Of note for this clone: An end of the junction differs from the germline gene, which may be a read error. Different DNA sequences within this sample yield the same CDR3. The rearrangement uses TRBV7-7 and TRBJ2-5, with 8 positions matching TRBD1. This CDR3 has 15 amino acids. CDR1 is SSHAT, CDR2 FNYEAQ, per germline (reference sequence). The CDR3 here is CASSLGGQGGETQYF. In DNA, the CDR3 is TGTGCTAGCAGCTTGGGCGGACAGGGTGGGGAGACCCAGTACTTC.

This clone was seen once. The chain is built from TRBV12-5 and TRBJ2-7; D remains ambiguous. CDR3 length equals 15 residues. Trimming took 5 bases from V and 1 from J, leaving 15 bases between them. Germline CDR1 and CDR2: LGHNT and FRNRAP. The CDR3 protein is CASGGPSSVSYEQYF. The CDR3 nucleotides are TGTGCTAGTGGTGGACCCTCGAGCGTTTCCTACGAGCAGTACTTC.

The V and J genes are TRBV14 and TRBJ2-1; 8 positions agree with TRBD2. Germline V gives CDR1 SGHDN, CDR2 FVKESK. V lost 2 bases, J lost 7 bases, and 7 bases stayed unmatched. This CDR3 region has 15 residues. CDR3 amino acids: CASSQTGGPRNEQFF. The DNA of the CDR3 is TGTGCCAGCAGCCAAACGGGAGGGCCCCGGAATGAGCAGTTCTTC.

Here the CDR3 reads CAWSGPPRPDTQYF. CDR3 in DNA: TGTGCCTGGAGTGGACCCCCGCGCCCAGATACGCAGTATTTT. This chain connects TRBV30 to TRBJ2-3; no firm D call. There are 14 residues in the CDR3. Trimming pared 1 base from V and 4 bases from J, leaving 12 bases between. Germline V gives CDR1 GTSNPN, CDR2 SVGIG (reference sequence).

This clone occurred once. CDR3 loop: CASSLRLAGPHEQYF. Written as DNA, the CDR3 is TGTGCCAGCAGCTTACGACTAGCGGGTCCCCACGAGCAGTACTTC. This chain joins TRBV27 and TRBJ2-7; TRBD2 matches at 10 bases. V dropped 6 bases and J dropped 5; count of bases not matched to a gene: 10. The CDR3 length is 15 residues. CDR1 MNHEY and CDR2 SMNVEV come from the germline V gene (reference sequence).

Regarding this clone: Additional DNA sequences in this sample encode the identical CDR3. The CDR3 coding sequence is TGCGCCAGCAGCTTGGTCGGCTCCTCCTACGAGCAGTACTTC. Protein: CASSLVGSSYEQYF. The rearrangement uses TRBV5-1 and TRBJ2-7; D uncertain. V dropped 0 bases and J dropped 0 bases, with 7 bases sitting between them. The length of the CDR3 is 14 residues. Germline-derived CDR1 and CDR2 are SGHRS and YFSETQ.

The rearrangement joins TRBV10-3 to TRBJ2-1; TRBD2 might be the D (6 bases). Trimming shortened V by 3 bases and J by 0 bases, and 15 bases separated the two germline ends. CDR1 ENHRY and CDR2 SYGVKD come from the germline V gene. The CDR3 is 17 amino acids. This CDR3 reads CAISEYLAGSSYNEQFF. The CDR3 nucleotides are TGTGCCATCAGTGAATACTTGGCGGGGAGCTCCTACAATGAGCAGTTCTTC.